These 9 T cell receptor beta chains were all obtained from the same sample, sequenced in a study of identical twins (dated by TCRdb to the mid-2010s). Library construction relied on 5' RACE. The data were produced on an Illumina HiSeq 2000. The public reads were run again by TCRdb, first through fastp at Q25 and then through MiXCR, and only productive beta chains were kept. Every entry covers one CDR3 protein and lists the most common genes and DNA from its rows. Here the sample has hundreds of thousands of distinct CDR3 sequences; 8.6% occur a single time. 0.75% to 1% of the sample comes from the top ten. These data were also filed under a second study, of yellow fever vaccine responses in identical twins.

The material sequenced was PBMCs. These receptors all come from a woman younger than 30 in good health.

This clonotype was recorded many times. V gene TRBV6-4 combines with J gene TRBJ2-7; D gene ambiguous. V lost 3 bases, J lost 9 bases, and 15 bases lay in between. The CDR3 length is 13 residues. Germline V gene lookup returns CDR1 MRHNA and CDR2 SNTAGT. The chain's CDR3 is CASSEGPGKWQYF. As DNA, the CDR3 is TGTGCCAGCAGTGAAGGCCCCGGAAAATGGCAGTACTTC.

The rearrangement uses TRBV12-3 or TRBV12-4 and TRBJ2-1; 8 nucleotides align to TRBD2. This CDR3 comprises 14 residues. J was trimmed by 7 bases and V by 3 bases; bases with no gene match: 5. The CDR3 DNA is TGTGCCAGCAGTTTTCCAGCGGGAGAGAATGAGCAGTTCTTC. It encodes CASSFPAGENEQFF.

This chain connects TRBV6-5 to TRBJ1-2, with TRBD1 as a possible D gene (6 bases). The germline CDR1 and CDR2 sequences are MNHEY and SVGAGI. Trimming shortened V by 1 base and J by 10 bases, and 13 bases separated the two germline ends. This CDR3 spans 13 amino acids. The chain's CDR3 is CASSYLSQGPYTF. The CDR3 region has the DNA TGTGCCAGCAGTTACTTATCACAGGGCCCCTACACCTTC.

The table lists this clonotype with many counts. The chain uses TRBV12-3 or TRBV12-4 and TRBJ1-5; no definite D call. The V gene lost 7 bases and the J gene lost 4 bases, with 14 bases spanning the gap. This CDR3 spans 14 amino acids. The CDR3 here is CASTFGMGNQPQHF. The CDR3 nucleotides read TGTGCCAGCACCTTTGGGATGGGAAATCAGCCCCAGCATTTT.

The V and J genes are TRBV4-2 and TRBJ2-1; a possible D gene is TRBD1 (6 bases). The germline gives CDR1 LGHNA, CDR2 YNFKEQ. Deletions cut 4 bases from V and 1 base from J, with 32 bases between. The CDR3 contains 22 residues. CDR3 protein: CASSRLTNTGFQDIASYNEQFF. CDR3 DNA: TGTGCCAGCAGCCGCCTCACTAATACAGGGTTCCAGGACATCGCGTCCTACAATGAGCAGTTCTTC.

This clonotype came up a few times. This sequence joins TRBV10-3 and TRBJ2-7; D is unclear. Trimming cost V 7 bases and J 6 bases, with 22 bases left between them. Germline CDR1 is ENHRY and CDR2 is SYGVKD. CDR3 length equals 15 residues. This CDR3 reads CAITGDHPSYCEQYF. The CDR3, as DNA: TGTGCCATCACCGGTGATCACCCCAGCTATTGCGAGCAGTACTTC.

The table lists this clonotype with many counts. The chain is built from TRBV7-9 and TRBJ2-3; no clear D. V was trimmed by 5 bases and J by 11 bases, leaving 14 bases between them. The CDR3 totals 12 residues. Germline V lookup: CDR1 SEHNR, CDR2 FQNEAQ (reference sequence). The CDR3 sequence: CASSRDNTRQYF. CDR3 DNA: TGTGCCAGCAGCCGTGATAATACGCGGCAGTATTTT. The variable domain in full, with the rest retrieved from reference TRBV7-9 and TRBJ2-3, is DTGVSQNPRHKITKRGQNVTFRCDPISEHNRLYWYRQTLGQGPEFLTYFQNEAQLEKSRLLSDRFSAERPKGSFSTLEIQRTEQGDSAMYLCASSRDNTRQYFGPGTRLTVL.

This clonotype has a handful of counts. This chain connects TRBV7-6 to TRBJ1-1; 8 positions match TRBD1. V was pared by 1 base and J by 1 base, with 5 bases of the junction left unmatched. The CDR3 is 16 amino acids. Germline V gives CDR1 SGHVS, CDR2 FNYEAQ. The DNA of the CDR3 is TGTGCCAGCAGCTTAGGGCCCGGGACAGGGAACACTGAAGCTTTCTTT. Encoded protein: CASSLGPGTGNTEAFF.

This clonotype was picked up many times. The chain recombines TRBV12-3 or TRBV12-4 with TRBJ2-1; 11 nucleotides agree with TRBD2. CDR3 length equals 16 residues. Trimming removed 4 bases from V and 12 bases from J; junction bases left unmatched: 14. The CDR3: CASSSVQHSGGDGQFF. As DNA, the CDR3 is TGTGCCAGCAGTTCAGTCCAACATAGCGGGGGGGACGGGCAGTTCTTC.